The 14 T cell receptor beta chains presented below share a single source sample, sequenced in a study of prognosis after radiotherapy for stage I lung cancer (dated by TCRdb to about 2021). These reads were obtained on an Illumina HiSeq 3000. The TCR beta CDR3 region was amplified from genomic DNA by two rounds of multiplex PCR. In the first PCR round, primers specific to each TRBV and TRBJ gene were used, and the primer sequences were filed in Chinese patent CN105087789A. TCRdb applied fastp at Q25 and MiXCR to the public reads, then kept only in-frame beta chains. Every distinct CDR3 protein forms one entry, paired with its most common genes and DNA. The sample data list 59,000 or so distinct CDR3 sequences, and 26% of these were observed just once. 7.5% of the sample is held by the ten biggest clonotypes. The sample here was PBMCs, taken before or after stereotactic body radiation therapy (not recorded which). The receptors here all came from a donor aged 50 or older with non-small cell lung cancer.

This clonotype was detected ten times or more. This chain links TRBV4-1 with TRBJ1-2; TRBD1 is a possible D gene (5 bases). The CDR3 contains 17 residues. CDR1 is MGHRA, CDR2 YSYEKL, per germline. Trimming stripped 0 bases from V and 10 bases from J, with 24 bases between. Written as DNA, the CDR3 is TGCGCCAGCAGCCAAGAAGGGGCCCATGCGGGTGGTAACGACTACACCTTC. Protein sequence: CASSQEGAHAGGNDYTF.

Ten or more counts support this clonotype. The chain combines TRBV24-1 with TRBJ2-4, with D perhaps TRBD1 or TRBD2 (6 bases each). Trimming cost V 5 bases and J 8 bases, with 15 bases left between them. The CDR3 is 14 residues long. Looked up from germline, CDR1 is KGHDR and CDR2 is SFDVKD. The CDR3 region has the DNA TGTGCCACCAGTGCCGGGGGCTCGATGGACATTCAGTACTTC. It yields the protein CATSAGGSMDIQYF.

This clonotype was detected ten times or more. The CDR3 sequence is CASSQMPGLGSADTQYF. The CDR3 DNA sequence: TGTGCCAGCAGCCAAATGCCCGGGCTAGGTTCGGCAGATACGCAGTATTTT. The chain joins TRBV3-1 to TRBJ2-3; no reliable D call. The CDR3 extends over 17 amino acids. Germline assignment: CDR1 LGHDT and CDR2 YNNKEL (reference sequence). The V end was cut by 2 bases, the J end by 4 bases, with 19 bases between.

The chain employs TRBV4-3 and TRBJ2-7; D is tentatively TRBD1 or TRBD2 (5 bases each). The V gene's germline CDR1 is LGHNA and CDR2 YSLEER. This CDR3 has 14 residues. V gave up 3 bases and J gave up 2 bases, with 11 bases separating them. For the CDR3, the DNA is TGCGCCAGCAGCCAGGGGACGGTAGCCTACGAGCAGTACTTC. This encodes CASSQGTVAYEQYF.

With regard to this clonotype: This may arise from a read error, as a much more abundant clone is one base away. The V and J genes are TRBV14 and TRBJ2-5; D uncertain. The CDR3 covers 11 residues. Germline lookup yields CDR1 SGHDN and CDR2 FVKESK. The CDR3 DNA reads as TGTGCCAGAAGCCGATCAGAGACCCAGTACTTC. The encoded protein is CARSRSETQYF.

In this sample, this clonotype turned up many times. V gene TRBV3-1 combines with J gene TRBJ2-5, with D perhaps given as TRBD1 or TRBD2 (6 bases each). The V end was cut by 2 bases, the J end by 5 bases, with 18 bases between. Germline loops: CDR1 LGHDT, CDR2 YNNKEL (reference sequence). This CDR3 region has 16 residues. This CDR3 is CASSQPLGGGAETQYF. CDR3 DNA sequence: TGTGCCAGCAGCCAACCCCTCGGAGGGGGAGCGGAGACCCAGTACTTC.

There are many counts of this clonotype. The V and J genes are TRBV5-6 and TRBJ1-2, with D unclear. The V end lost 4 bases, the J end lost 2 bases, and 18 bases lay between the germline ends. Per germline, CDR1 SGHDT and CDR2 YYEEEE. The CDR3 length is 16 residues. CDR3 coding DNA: TGTGCCAGCAGCCCTGCGGGTAGGGAAGTCAACTATGGCTACACCTTC. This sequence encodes CASSPAGREVNYGYTF.

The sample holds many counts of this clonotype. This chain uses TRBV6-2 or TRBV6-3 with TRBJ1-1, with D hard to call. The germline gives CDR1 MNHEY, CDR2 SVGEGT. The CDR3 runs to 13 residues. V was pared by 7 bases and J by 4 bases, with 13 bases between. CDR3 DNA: TGTGCCAGCATCTCCAACGGAGGCACTGAAGCTTTCTTT. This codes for CASISNGGTEAFF.

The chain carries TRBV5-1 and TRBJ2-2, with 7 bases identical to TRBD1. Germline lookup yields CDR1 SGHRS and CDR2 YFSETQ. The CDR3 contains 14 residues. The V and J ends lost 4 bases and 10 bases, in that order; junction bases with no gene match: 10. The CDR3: CASSVLTGSVELFF. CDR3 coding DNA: TGCGCCAGCAGCGTTTTGACAGGGAGTGTGGAGCTGTTTTTT.

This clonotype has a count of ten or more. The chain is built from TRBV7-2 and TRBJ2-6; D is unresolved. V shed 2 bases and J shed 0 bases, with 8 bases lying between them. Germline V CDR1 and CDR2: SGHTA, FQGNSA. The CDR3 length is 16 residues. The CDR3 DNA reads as TGTGCCAGCAGCTTAAAGTCGACCTCTGGGGCCAACGTCCTGACTTTC. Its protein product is CASSLKSTSGANVLTF.

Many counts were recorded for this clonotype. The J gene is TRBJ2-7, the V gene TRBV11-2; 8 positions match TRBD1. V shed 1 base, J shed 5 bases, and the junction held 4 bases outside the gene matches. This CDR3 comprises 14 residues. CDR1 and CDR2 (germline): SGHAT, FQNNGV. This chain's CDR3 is CASSLGPGGDEQYF. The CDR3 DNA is TGTGCCAGCAGCTTAGGGCCAGGGGGCGACGAGCAGTACTTC.

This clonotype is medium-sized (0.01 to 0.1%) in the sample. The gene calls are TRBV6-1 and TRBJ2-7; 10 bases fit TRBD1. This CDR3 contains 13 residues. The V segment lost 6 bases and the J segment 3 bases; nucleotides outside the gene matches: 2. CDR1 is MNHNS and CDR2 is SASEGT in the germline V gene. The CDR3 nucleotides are TGTGCCAGCAGGAGGACAGGGGGCTACGAGCAGTACTTC. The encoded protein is CASRRTGGYEQYF.

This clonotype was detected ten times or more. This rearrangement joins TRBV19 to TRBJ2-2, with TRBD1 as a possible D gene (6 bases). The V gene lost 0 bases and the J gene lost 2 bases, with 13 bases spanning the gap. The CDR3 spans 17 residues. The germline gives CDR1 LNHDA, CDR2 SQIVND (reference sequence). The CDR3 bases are TGTGCCAGTAGTATAGACGGATCGGGACACAACACCGGGGAGCTGTTTTTT. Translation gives CASSIDGSGHNTGELFF. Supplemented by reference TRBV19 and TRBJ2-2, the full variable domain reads DGGITQSPKYLFRKEGQNVTLSCEQNLNHDAMYWYRQDPGQGLRLIYYSQIVNDFQKGDIAEGYSVSREKKESFPLTVTSAQKNPTAFYLCASSIDGSGHNTGELFFGEGSRLTVL.

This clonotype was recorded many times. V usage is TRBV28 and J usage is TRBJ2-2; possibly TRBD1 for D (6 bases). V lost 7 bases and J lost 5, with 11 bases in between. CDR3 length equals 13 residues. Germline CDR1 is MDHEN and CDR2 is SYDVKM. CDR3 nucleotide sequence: TGTGCCAGCAATCGACAGGTTACCGGGGAGCTGTTTTTT. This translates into CASNRQVTGELFF.